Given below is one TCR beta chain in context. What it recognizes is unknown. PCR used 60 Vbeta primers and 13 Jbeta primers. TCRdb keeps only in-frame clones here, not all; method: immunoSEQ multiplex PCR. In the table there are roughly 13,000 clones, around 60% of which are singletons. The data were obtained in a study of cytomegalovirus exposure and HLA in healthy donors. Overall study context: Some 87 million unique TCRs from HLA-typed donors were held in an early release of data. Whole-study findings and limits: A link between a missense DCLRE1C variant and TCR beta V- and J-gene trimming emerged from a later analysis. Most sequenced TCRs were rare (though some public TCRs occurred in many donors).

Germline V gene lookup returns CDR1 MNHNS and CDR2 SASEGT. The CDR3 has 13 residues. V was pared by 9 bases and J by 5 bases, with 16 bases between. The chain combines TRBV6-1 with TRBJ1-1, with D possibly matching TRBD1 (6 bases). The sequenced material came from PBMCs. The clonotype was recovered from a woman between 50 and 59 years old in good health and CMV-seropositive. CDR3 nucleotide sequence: TGTGCCAGTACAAGGGGGGGAGGGACTGAAGCTTTCTTT. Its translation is CASTRGGGTEAFF.